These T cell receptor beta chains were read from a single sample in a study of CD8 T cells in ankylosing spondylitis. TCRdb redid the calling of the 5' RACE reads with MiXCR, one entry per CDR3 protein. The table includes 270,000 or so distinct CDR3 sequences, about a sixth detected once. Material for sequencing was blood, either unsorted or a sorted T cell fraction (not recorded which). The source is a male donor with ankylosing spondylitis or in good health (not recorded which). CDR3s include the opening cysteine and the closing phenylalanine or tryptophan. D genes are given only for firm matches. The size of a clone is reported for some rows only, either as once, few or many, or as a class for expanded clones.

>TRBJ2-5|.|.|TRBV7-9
CASSLVRQGQETQYF
TGTGCCAGCAGCTTAGTTAGGCAGGGGCAAGAGACCCAGTACTTC
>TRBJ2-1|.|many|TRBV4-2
CASSLVAEVSEQFF
TGTGCCAGCAGCCTGGTCGCGGAAGTTTCTGAGCAGTTCTTC
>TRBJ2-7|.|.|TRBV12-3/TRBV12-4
CASSPGRSPYEQYF
TGTGCCAGCAGTCCGGGACGAAGCCCCTACGAGCAGTACTTC
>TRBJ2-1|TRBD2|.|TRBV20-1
CSAPLWEGYNEQFF
TGCAGTGCTCCCTTATGGGAGGGCTACAATGAGCAGTTCTTC
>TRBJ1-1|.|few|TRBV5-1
CASSFEDTEAFF
TGCGCCAGCAGCTTCGAGGACACTGAAGCTTTCTTT
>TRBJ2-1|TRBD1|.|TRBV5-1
CASSMDRGLYNEQFF
TGCGCCAGCAGCATGGACAGGGGTCTGTACAATGAGCAGTTCTTC
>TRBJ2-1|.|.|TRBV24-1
CATSDLRLSDNEQFF
TGTGCCACCAGTGATTTGCGACTTTCGGACAATGAGCAGTTCTTC
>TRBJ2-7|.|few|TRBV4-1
CASSQDLGSDEQYF
TGCGCCAGCAGCCAAGACCTGGGTTCAGACGAGCAGTACTTC
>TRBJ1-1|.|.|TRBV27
CASSFMAGFPEAFF
TGTGCCAGCAGTTTCATGGCAGGGTTCCCTGAAGCTTTCTTT
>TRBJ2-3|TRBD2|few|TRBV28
CASGSHGGGVIFTDTQYF
TGTGCCAGCGGTTCTCACGGCGGGGGTGTTATTTTCACAGATACGCAGTATTTT
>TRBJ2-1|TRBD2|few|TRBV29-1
CSAYGTSGHSYNEQFF
TGCAGCGCCTACGGGACTAGCGGCCATTCCTACAATGAGCAGTTCTTC
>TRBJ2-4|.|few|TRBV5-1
CASSAMQGNIQYF
TGCGCCAGCAGCGCAATGCAGGGAAACATTCAGTACTTC
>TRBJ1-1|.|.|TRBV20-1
CSAREGTTNTEAFF
TGCAGTGCTAGGGAGGGGACGACGAACACTGAAGCTTTCTTT
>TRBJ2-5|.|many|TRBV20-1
CSARDRLWEQETQYF
TGCAGTGCTAGAGATCGACTTTGGGAGCAAGAGACCCAGTACTTC
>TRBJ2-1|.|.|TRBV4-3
CASSQDPPAGVYYNEQFF
TGCGCCAGCAGCCAAGATCCTCCGGCCGGAGTATACTACAATGAGCAGTTCTTC
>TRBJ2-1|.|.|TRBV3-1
CASSPTAVRSYNEQFF
TGTGCCAGCAGCCCAACAGCGGTTCGCTCCTACAATGAGCAGTTCTTC
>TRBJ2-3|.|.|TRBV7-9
CASSLRGRGTDTQYF
TGTGCCAGCAGCTTACGAGGGCGGGGCACAGATACGCAGTATTTT
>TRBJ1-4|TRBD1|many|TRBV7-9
CASSPGTEIVTNEKLFF
TGTGCCAGCAGCCCAGGGACAGAAATTGTGACTAATGAAAAACTGTTTTTT
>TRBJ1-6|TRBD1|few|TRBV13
CASSHRGSNSPLHF
TGTGCCAGCAGCCACAGGGGTAGTAATTCACCCCTCCACTTT
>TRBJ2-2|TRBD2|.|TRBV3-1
CASSPRLPGGAAGELFF
TGTGCCAGCAGCCCAAGGTTACCGGGAGGCGCCGCCGGGGAGCTGTTTTTT
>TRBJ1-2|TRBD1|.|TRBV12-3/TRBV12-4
CASWTGGFSSYGYTF
TGTGCCAGTTGGACAGGGGGTTTCTCGAGCTATGGCTACACCTTC
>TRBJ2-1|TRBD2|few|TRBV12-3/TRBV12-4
CASRPRLAGGIKASYNEQFF
TGTGCCAGCAGGCCCCGTCTAGCGGGAGGCATTAAGGCCTCCTACAATGAGCAGTTCTTC
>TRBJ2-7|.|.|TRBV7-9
CASSLADGDSVMQYF
TGTGCCAGCAGCTTAGCGGACGGAGACTCGGTCATGCAGTACTTC
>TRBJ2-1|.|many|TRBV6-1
CASRIGSSSYNEQFF
TGTGCCAGCAGAATAGGATCCAGCTCCTACAATGAGCAGTTCTTC
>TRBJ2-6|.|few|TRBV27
CASKGGANVLTF
TGTGCCAGCAAGGGCGGCGCCAACGTCCTGACTTTC
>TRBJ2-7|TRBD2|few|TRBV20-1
CSARDRASGVRVDEQYF
TGCAGTGCTAGAGATCGGGCTAGCGGGGTGAGGGTAGACGAGCAGTACTTC
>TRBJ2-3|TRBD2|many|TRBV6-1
CASSPALVAGVLDTQYF
TGTGCCAGCAGTCCCGCCTTGGTTGCGGGAGTTCTGGATACGCAGTATTTT
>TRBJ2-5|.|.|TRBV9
CASSVGGTGETQYF
TGTGCCAGCAGCGTAGGCGGGACGGGAGAGACCCAGTACTTC
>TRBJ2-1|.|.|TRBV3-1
CASSPDRVGGFTYNEQFF
TGTGCCAGCAGCCCGGACCGAGTGGGGGGCTTCACCTACAATGAGCAGTTCTTC
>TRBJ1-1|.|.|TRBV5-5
CASSLWPKENTEAFF
TGTGCCAGCAGCTTGTGGCCGAAAGAGAACACTGAAGCTTTCTTT
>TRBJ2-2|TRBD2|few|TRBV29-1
CSVEGGGFLNTGELFF
TGCAGCGTTGAAGGGGGAGGGTTCTTAAACACCGGGGAGCTGTTTTTT
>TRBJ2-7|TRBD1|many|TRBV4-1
CASSLPGQGSGEQYF
TGCGCCAGCAGCCTTCCCGGACAGGGATCGGGTGAGCAGTACTTC
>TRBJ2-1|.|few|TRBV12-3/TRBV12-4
CASSPHEQFF
TGTGCCAGCAGCCCCCATGAGCAGTTCTTC
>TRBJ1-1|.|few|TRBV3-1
CASSPNDGGTEAFF
TGTGCCAGCAGCCCAAACGATGGGGGCACTGAAGCTTTCTTT
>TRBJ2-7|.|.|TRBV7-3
CASSSFGGSYEQYF
TGTGCCAGCAGCTCCTTCGGGGGTTCCTACGAGCAGTACTTC
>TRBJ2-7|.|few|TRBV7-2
CASYEQYF
TGTGCCAGCTACGAGCAGTACTTC
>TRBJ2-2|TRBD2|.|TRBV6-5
CASSYWGRGGDTGELFF
TGTGCCAGCAGTTACTGGGGGCGCGGGGGGGACACCGGGGAGCTGTTTTTT
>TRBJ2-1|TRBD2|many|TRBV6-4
CASSDGTSGNNEQFF
TGTGCCAGCAGTGACGGGACTAGCGGAAACAATGAGCAGTTCTTC
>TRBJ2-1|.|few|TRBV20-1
CSARRRWDNEQFF
TGCAGTGCTAGGAGGCGGTGGGACAATGAGCAGTTCTTC
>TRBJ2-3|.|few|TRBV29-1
CSVESPTDTQYF
TGCAGCGTTGAATCTCCCACAGATACGCAGTATTTT
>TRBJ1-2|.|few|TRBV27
CASSPIDSAGYTF
TGTGCCAGCAGTCCGATCGACAGTGCTGGCTACACCTTC
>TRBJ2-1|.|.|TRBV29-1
CSVDWLEGGGEQFF
TGCAGCGTTGACTGGCTAGAGGGGGGGGGTGAGCAGTTCTTC
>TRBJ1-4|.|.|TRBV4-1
CASSQVTETNEKLFF
TGCGCCAGCAGCCAAGTCACGGAAACTAATGAAAAACTGTTTTTT
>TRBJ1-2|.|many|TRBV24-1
CATSVTENYGYTF
TGTGCCACCAGTGTCACAGAAAACTATGGCTACACCTTC
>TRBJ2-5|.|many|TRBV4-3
CASSHEIGIQETQYF
TGCGCCAGCAGCCATGAAATAGGGATACAAGAGACCCAGTACTTC
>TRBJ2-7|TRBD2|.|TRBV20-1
CSARPWGLAGREDEQYF
TGCAGTGCTAGACCTTGGGGACTAGCGGGACGGGAGGACGAGCAGTACTTC
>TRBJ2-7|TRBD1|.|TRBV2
CASGPGQATYEQYF
TGTGCCAGCGGCCCGGGACAGGCAACCTACGAGCAGTACTTC